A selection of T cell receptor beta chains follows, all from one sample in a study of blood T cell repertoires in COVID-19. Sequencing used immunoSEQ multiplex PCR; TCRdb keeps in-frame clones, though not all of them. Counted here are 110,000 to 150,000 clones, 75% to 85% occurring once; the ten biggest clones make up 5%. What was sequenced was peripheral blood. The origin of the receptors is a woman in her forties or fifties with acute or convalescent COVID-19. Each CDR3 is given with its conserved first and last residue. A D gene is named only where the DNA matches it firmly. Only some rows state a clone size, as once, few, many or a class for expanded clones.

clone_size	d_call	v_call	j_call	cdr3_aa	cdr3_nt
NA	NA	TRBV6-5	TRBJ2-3	CASSSGGSRDTQYF	TGTGCCAGCAGTTCCGGGGGTTCGAGAGATACGCAGTATTTT
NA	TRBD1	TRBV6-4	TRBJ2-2	CASSDSVGTGVTGELFF	TGTGCCAGCAGTGACTCGGTCGGGACAGGGGTCACCGGGGAGCTGTTTTTT
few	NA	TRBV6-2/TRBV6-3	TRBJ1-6	CASSQESSYNSPLHF	TGTGCCAGCAGCCAGGAGAGCTCCTATAATTCACCCCTCCACTTT
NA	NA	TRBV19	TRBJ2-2	CAVRWYTGELFF	TGTGCCGTCCGGTGGTACACCGGGGAGCTGTTTTTT
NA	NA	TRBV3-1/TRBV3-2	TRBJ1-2	CASSHGLRGFTF	TGTGCCAGCAGCCACGGACTTCGGGGATTCACCTTC
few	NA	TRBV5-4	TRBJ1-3	CASSSTNSGNTIYF	TGTGCCAGCAGCTCTACCAACTCTGGAAACACCATATATTTT
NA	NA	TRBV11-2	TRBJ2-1	CASSPDTGTFSYNEQFF	TGTGCCAGCAGCCCCGACACCGGGACATTTTCCTACAATGAGCAGTTCTTC
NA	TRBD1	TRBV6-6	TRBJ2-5	CASSPGTVDQETQYF	TGTGCCAGCAGCCCCGGGACAGTGGACCAAGAGACCCAGTACTTC
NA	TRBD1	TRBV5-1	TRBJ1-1	CASNEIPGQGATGDTEAFF	TGCGCCAGCAATGAAATCCCGGGACAGGGGGCCACGGGGGACACTGAAGCTTTCTTT
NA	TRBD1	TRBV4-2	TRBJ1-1	CASSHGIDRDSGATEAFF	TGTGCCAGCAGCCATGGGATTGACCGGGACAGCGGCGCCACTGAAGCTTTCTTT
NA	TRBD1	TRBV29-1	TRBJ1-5	CSAGTGNQPQHF	TGCAGCGCCGGGACAGGCAATCAGCCCCAGCATTTT
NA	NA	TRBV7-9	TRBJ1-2	CASSFDTSYGYTF	TGTGCCAGCAGCTTCGACACCTCCTATGGCTACACCTTC
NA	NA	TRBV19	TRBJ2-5	CASSITGGETQYF	TGTGCCAGTAGCATAACAGGTGGCGAGACCCAGTACTTC
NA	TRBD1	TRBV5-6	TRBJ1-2	CASSLWGTGAYTLYGYTF	TGTGCCAGCAGCTTGTGGGGGACAGGGGCGTATACCCTATATGGCTACACCTTC
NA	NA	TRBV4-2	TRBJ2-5	CASSQDRAGRETQYF	TGTGCCAGCAGCCAAGATCGGGCGGGCCGGGAGACCCAGTACTTC
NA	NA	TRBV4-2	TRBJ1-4	CASSQTGQTIEKLFF	TGTGCCAGCAGCCAAACCGGACAGACCATCGAAAAACTGTTTTTT
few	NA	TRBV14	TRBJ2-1	CASTSRYSHAGAEQFF	TGTGCCAGCACCTCAAGATATTCACACGCCGGAGCTGAGCAGTTCTTC
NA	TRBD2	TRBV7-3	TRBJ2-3	CASSFGLAGTDTQYF	TGTGCCAGCAGTTTTGGACTAGCGGGCACAGATACGCAGTATTTT
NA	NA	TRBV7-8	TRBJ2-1	CASSLRGDSPLAYNEQFF	TGTGCCAGCAGCTTGCGGGGGGACAGCCCCCTCGCCTACAATGAGCAGTTCTTC
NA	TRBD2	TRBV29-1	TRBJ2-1	CSGGAGGVDNEQFF	TGCAGCGGAGGTGCCGGGGGGGTAGACAATGAGCAGTTCTTC
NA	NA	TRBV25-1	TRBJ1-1	CASSVRDTLSGAFF	TGTGCCAGCAGTGTACGGGACACCCTAAGTGGAGCTTTCTTT
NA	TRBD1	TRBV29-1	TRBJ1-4	CSVEGTDEKLFF	TGCAGCGTTGAGGGGACAGACGAAAAACTGTTTTTT
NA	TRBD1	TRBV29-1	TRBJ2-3	CSTKRGLVTDTQYF	TGCAGCACAAAAAGGGGGCTGGTGACAGATACGCAGTATTTT
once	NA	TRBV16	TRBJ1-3	CASSQGAGNTIYF	TGTGCCAGCAGCCAAGGAGCTGGAAACACCATATATTTT
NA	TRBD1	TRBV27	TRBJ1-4	CASRLRGQGLTNEKLFF	TGTGCCAGCAGGTTAAGGGGACAGGGTCTAACTAATGAAAAACTGTTTTTT
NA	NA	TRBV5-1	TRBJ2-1	CASSPGDMENEQFF	TGCGCCAGCAGCCCTGGGGACATGGAAAATGAGCAGTTCTTC
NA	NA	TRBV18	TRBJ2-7	CASSPRESYEQYF	TGTGCCAGCTCACCCCGAGAATCCTACGAGCAGTACTTC
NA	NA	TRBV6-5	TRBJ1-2	CASSYRQGGIYGYTF	TGTGCCAGCAGTTACCGGCAGGGTGGGATCTATGGCTACACCTTC
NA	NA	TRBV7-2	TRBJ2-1	CASTNVVVNEQFF	TGTGCCAGCACCAACGTGGTAGTCAATGAGCAGTTCTTC
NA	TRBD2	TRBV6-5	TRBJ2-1	CASSYFSGTDYNEQFF	TGTGCCAGCAGTTACTTTAGCGGGACGGATTACAATGAGCAGTTCTTC